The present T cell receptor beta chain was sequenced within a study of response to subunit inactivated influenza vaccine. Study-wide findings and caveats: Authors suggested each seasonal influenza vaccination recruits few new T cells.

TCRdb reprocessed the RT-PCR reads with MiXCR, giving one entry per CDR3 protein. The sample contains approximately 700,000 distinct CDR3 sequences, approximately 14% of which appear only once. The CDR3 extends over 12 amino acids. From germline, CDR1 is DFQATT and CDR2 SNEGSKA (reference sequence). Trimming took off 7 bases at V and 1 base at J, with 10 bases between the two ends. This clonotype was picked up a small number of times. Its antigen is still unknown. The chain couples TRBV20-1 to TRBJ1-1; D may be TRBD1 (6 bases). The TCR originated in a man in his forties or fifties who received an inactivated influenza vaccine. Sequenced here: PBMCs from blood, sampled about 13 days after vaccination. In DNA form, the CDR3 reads TGCAGTGTTACCAGGGGGAACACTGAAGCTTTCTTT. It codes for CSVTRGNTEAFF.